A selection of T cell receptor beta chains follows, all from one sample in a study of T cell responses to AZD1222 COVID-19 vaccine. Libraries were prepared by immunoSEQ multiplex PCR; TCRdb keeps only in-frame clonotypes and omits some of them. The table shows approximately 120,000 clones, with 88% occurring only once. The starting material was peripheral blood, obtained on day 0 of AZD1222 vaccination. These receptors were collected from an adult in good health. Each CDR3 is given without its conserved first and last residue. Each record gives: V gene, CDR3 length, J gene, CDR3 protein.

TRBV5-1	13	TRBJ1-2	ASSSLGDQWGGYT
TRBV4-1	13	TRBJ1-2	ASSQDSWDDYGYT
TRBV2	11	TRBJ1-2	ANLGTRGAGST
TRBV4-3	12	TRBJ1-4	ASSNSITNEKLF
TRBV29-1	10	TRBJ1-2	SVEPRMGGYT
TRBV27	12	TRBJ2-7	ASMSAGALYEQY
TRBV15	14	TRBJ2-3	ATSRDPERVKDTQY
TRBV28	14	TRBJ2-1	ASSSLGLRSYNEQF
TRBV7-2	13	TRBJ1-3	ASSLAPGGLDTIY
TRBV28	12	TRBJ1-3	ASRSDGSGNTIY
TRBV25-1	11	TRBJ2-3	ASSRELTDTQY
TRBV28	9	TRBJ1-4	ASRHGLKLF
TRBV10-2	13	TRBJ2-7	ASTNNPGQRYEQY
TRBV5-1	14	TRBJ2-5	ASSLQGQGLQETQY
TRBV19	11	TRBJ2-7	ASGTLSSYEQY
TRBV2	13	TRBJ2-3	ASSARQGAADTQY
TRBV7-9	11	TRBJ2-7	APQKVAGGEQY
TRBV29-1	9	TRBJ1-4	SVPEDEKLF
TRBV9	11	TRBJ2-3	ASSVASTDTQY
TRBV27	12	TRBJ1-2	ASSRTGLNYGYT
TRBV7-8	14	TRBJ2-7	ASSLGSVDTRAEQY
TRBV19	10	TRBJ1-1	ASKLGATEAF